This T cell receptor (beta chain) was obtained from a study of blood T cell repertoires in COVID-19. As originally analysed: Amplification from reference gene primers served as the basis for estimated nucleated cell counts. Here immunoSEQ multiplex PCR was the method, and the copy in TCRdb shows in-frame clones only, minus some. The V and J calls and clone size were taken over from that table, and D and trimming were inferred from the DNA. The sample records tens of thousands of clones, 88% being singletons. The receptor was isolated from a human donor in a cohort sampled during active COVID-19. Material: peripheral blood.

This chain's CDR3 is CASSETGGETQYF. CDR3 DNA sequence: TGTGCCAGCAGCGAAACGGGGGGCGAGACCCAGTACTTC. The rearrangement links TRBV9 to TRBJ2-5, with D perhaps TRBD2 (7 bases). There are 13 residues in the CDR3. V was trimmed by 3 bases and J by 5 bases, leaving 11 bases between them. CDR1 and CDR2 (germline): SGDLS, YYNGEE.